These 29 T cell receptor beta chains were all obtained from the same sample, sequenced in a study of PD-L1 blockade in urothelial cancer. Clones were sequenced by immunoSEQ multiplex PCR, and TCRdb holds only the in-frame ones, with some missing. The profile shows fewer than 45,000 clones, around 83% of them singletons. Specimen: PBMCs, collected around atezolizumab (anti-PD-L1) treatment. The receptors derive from a man aged 55 to 70 with urothelial cancer.

This chain joins TRBV19 and TRBJ2-2; 7 bases fit TRBD2. Per germline, CDR1 LNHDA and CDR2 SQIVND (reference sequence). The CDR3 spans 16 residues. The trim removed 1 base at V and 4 bases at J, leaving 6 bases unmatched. The CDR3 sequence is CASSIGRQRGTGELFF. The CDR3 nucleotides are TGTGCCAGTAGTATAGGTCGACAGCGGGGCACCGGGGAGCTGTTTTTT.

The table lists this clone with a few counts. V is TRBV4-2 and J is TRBJ2-7; D is unresolved. The CDR3 consists of 15 residues. Germline lookup yields CDR1 LGHNA and CDR2 YNFKEQ. Trimming stripped 1 base from V and 0 bases from J, with 10 bases between. CDR3 region: CASSQGAVSSYEQYF. CDR3 DNA sequence: TGTGCCAGCAGCCAAGGGGCAGTGAGCTCCTACGAGCAGTACTTC.

V usage is TRBV6-1 and J usage is TRBJ2-7, with 7 bases aligning to TRBD1. J lost 2 bases, V lost 10 bases, and 11 bases had no gene match. This CDR3 has 14 residues. CDR1 is MNHNS and CDR2 is SASEGT in the germline V gene. The CDR3: CATYRDSQTYEQYF. The CDR3 DNA sequence: TGTGCCACCTACCGGGACAGCCAAACCTACGAGCAGTACTTC.

This sequence joins TRBV30 and TRBJ2-1, with 9 bases aligning to TRBD1. The CDR3 is made up of 13 amino acids. The J segment lost 7 bases and the V segment lost 4 bases, leaving 5 bases of the junction unmatched. Germline values: CDR1 GTSNPN, CDR2 SVGIG (reference sequence). The CDR3 sequence is CAWTVGQGNEQFF. CDR3 nucleotides: TGTGCCTGGACTGTCGGACAGGGGAATGAGCAGTTCTTC.

This chain connects TRBV5-5 to TRBJ1-1; no clear D. The germline V gene has CDR1 SGHKS and CDR2 YYEKEE (reference sequence). The V gene lost 1 base and the J gene lost 4 bases, with 17 bases spanning the gap. The CDR3 loop spans 16 amino acids. Written as DNA, the CDR3 is TGTGCCAGCAGCTTGAGCCTCAGGTTGGAGGCCACTGAAGCTTTCTTT. This codes for CASSLSLRLEATEAFF.

The chain has TRBV15 and TRBJ2-2; possibly TRBD1 for D (5 bases). The V end was cut by 1 base, the J end by 3 bases, with 15 bases between. CDR1 and CDR2 from the germline V gene are LNHNV and YYDKDF (reference sequence). There are 17 residues in the CDR3. CDR3 region: CATSRGGQGKDTGELFF. DNA for the CDR3: TGTGCCACCAGCAGAGGCGGCCAGGGAAAAGACACCGGGGAGCTGTTTTTT.

The gene calls are TRBV6-6 and TRBJ2-1, with 11 bases aligning to TRBD2. The CDR3 spans 15 residues. Germline V gene data show CDR1 as MNHNY and CDR2 as SVGAGI (reference sequence). J gave up 2 bases and V 5 bases, and 2 bases lay outside the gene matches. CDR3 sequence reads: CASSQTSGAYNEQFF. The CDR3 DNA sequence: TGTGCCAGCAGTCAGACTAGCGGGGCCTACAATGAGCAGTTCTTC.

This clone was counted between two and nine times. The chain uses TRBV4-2 and TRBJ2-7; no clear D. V was trimmed by 1 base and J by 0 bases, leaving 7 bases between them. From germline, CDR1 is LGHNA and CDR2 YNFKEQ. There are 14 residues in the CDR3. CDR3: CASSQGADSYEQYF. In DNA form, the CDR3 reads TGTGCCAGCAGCCAAGGCGCGGACTCCTACGAGCAGTACTTC.

This clone was detected only a few times. V usage is TRBV19 and J usage is TRBJ2-2; perhaps TRBD1 as D (6 bases). CDR1 is LNHDA and CDR2 is SQIVND in the germline V gene (reference sequence). With 3 bases removed from V and 5 bases from J, the gap between germline ends came to 13 bases. This CDR3 comprises 15 residues. The CDR3 is CASSIGQRTTGELFF. The CDR3 DNA reads as TGTGCCAGTAGTATTGGACAGAGGACGACCGGGGAGCTGTTTTTT.

The chain employs TRBV11-2 and TRBJ1-1; D gene unclear. V lost 6 bases and J 1 base, leaving 6 bases between the germline ends. Germline V gene data show CDR1 as SGHAT and CDR2 as FQNNGV. CDR3 length: 12 amino acids. The CDR3 bases are TGTGCCAGCAGTTTCGGGAACACTGAAGCTTTCTTT. It yields the protein CASSFGNTEAFF.

The chain joins TRBV7-9 to TRBJ2-3, with 12 bases fitting TRBD1. CDR1 is SEHNR and CDR2 is FQNEAQ in the germline V gene (reference sequence). This CDR3 region has 15 residues. Trimming removed 3 bases from V and 7 bases from J; junction bases left unmatched: 5. CDR3 in DNA: TGTGCCAGCAGCTTTGGGACAGGGGGCTGGAATACGCAGTATTTT. This encodes CASSFGTGGWNTQYF.

This chain joins TRBV5-4 and TRBJ2-1; TRBD2 aligns across 7 bases. The CDR3 sequence is 15 residues long. Germline CDR1 and CDR2: SGHNT and YYREEE (reference sequence). Trimming at V came to 0 bases and at J to 8 bases, leaving 8 bases not matched to a gene. The CDR3 protein is CASSLGLRGRDEQFF. In DNA, the CDR3 is TGTGCCAGCAGCTTGGGTCTGCGGGGGAGGGATGAGCAGTTCTTC.

This clone was counted only a few times. The rearrangement links TRBV11-2 to TRBJ2-2; D gene ambiguous. V lost 5 bases and J 3 bases, leaving 7 bases between the germline ends. This CDR3 is 13 amino acids long. Germline V gene lookup returns CDR1 SGHAT and CDR2 FQNNGV. For the CDR3, the DNA is TGTGCCAGCAGCCTCACGGACACCGGGGAGCTGTTTTTT. This translates into CASSLTDTGELFF.

This clone was counted between two and nine times. The chain has TRBV15 and TRBJ2-7; 10 bases agree with TRBD1. The V gene's germline CDR1 is LNHNV and CDR2 YYDKDF (reference sequence). J lost 2 bases, V lost 1 base, and 2 bases had no gene match. The CDR3 runs 15 residues. In DNA, the CDR3 is TGTGCCACCAGCAGAGGGACAGGGGGAACCTACGAGCAGTACTTC. Its protein is CATSRGTGGTYEQYF.

V gene TRBV27 combines with J gene TRBJ2-7, with 8 nucleotides matching TRBD1. Germline loops: CDR1 MNHEY, CDR2 SMNVEV (reference sequence). The CDR3 loop spans 13 amino acids. The ends lost 8 bases at V and 5 bases at J; junction bases unmatched: 8. CDR3 sequence: CASGAGGFHEQYF. DNA for the CDR3: TGTGCCAGCGGGGCAGGGGGCTTCCACGAGCAGTACTTC.

The rearrangement joins TRBV6-1 to TRBJ1-5; possibly TRBD1 for D (6 bases). The CDR3 is 20 residues long. V lost 2 bases and J lost 5, with 28 bases in between. CDR1 is MNHNS, CDR2 SASEGT, per germline. CDR3: CASSEPGALRQARGDQPQHF. The DNA of the CDR3 is TGTGCCAGCAGTGAACCAGGGGCTCTGCGACAGGCCCGGGGCGATCAGCCCCAGCATTTT.

The V call is TRBV7-6, the J call TRBJ2-7, with TRBD1 matching over 10 bases. With 5 bases clipped from V and 6 bases from J, the junction kept 7 bases outside the gene matches. CDR3 length: 14 amino acids. Germline-derived CDR1 and CDR2 are SGHVS and FNYEAQ. CDR3 bases: TGTGCCAGCAGCAACCCGGGACAGGGGCTCGAGCAGTACTTC. Amino acids: CASSNPGQGLEQYF.

This clone appeared once. V is TRBV4-2 and J is TRBJ2-5, with a possible D match to TRBD1 (6 bases). Germline V gene sequence: CDR1 LGHNA, CDR2 YNFKEQ. Between the trimmed V and J ends, which lost 1 base and 1 base, there was a span of 16 bases. The CDR3 loop spans 17 amino acids. The CDR3 DNA reads TGTGCCAGCAGCCAAGGGACCACCGGGGACATCCAAGAGACCCAGTACTTC. Protein product: CASSQGTTGDIQETQYF.

This chain uses TRBV18 with TRBJ1-1; D is unclear. This CDR3 region has 17 residues. Trimming took off 2 bases at V and 0 bases at J, with 16 bases between the two ends. Germline lookup yields CDR1 KGHSH and CDR2 LQKENI. The CDR3 loop is CASSPSDLYGMNTEAFF. The CDR3 region has the DNA TGTGCCAGCTCACCAAGCGACCTCTACGGCATGAACACTGAAGCTTTCTTT.

J is TRBJ1-2 and V is TRBV28, with D perhaps matching TRBD1 (6 bases). Germline CDR1 reads MDHEN; CDR2 reads SYDVKM. This CDR3 region has 13 residues. The V end lost 5 bases, the J end lost 8 bases, and 15 bases lay between the germline ends. CDR3 DNA: TGTGCCAGCAGTACCCAGGGGCCCGGAGGCTACACCTTC. Translating it yields CASSTQGPGGYTF.

V gene TRBV5-8 combines with J gene TRBJ2-2; 8 bases align to TRBD1. CDR3 length: 15 amino acids. Trimming cost V 6 bases and J 6 bases; bases outside gene matches: 10. Germline CDR1 is SGHTS and CDR2 is YDEGEE. Here the CDR3 reads CASIPGGIGAGELFF. CDR3 DNA: TGTGCCAGCATCCCAGGGGGCATAGGGGCCGGGGAGCTGTTTTTT. The whole variable domain, remainder taken from reference TRBV5-8 and TRBJ2-2, is EAGVTQSPTHLIKTRGQQATLRCSPISGHTSVYWYQQALGLGLQFLLWYDEGEERNRGNFPPRFSGRQFPNYSSELNVNALELEDSALYLCASIPGGIGAGELFFGEGSRLTVL.

The V call is TRBV6-6, the J call TRBJ2-5, with 11 bases identical to TRBD2. Germline CDR1 MNHNY, CDR2 SVGAGI (reference sequence). This CDR3 has 16 residues. With V trimmed by 2 bases and J by 6 bases, 8 bases remained unmatched. Here the CDR3 reads CASSYDTSGGGKTQYF. The CDR3 DNA follows: TGTGCCAGCAGTTACGATACTAGCGGGGGTGGGAAGACCCAGTACTTC.

The rearrangement joins TRBV5-4 to TRBJ2-7; tentative D call: TRBD2 (6 bases). The germline V and J ends were trimmed by 2 bases and 0 bases, with 6 bases remaining between them. The CDR3 extends over 13 amino acids. CDR1 is SGHNT and CDR2 is YYREEE in the germline V gene (reference sequence). The CDR3 DNA reads as TGTGCCAGCAGCTTCGGGGGCTCCTACGAGCAGTACTTC. Encoded protein: CASSFGGSYEQYF. Complete variable domain (other parts from reference TRBV5-4 and TRBJ2-7): ETGVTQSPTHLIKTRGQQVTLRCSSQSGHNTVSWYQQALGQGPQFIFQYYREEENGRGNFPPRFSGLQFPNYSSELNVNALELDDSALYLCASSFGGSYEQYFGPGTRLTVT.

The chain combines TRBV7-2 with TRBJ1-5; D is undetermined. The CDR3 consists of 13 residues. Trimming pared 5 bases from V and 0 bases from J, leaving 5 bases between. Germline-derived CDR1 and CDR2 are SGHTA and FQGNSA. The CDR3 DNA reads as TGTGCCAGCAGCATCTTTAGCAATCAGCCCCAGCATTTT. Translation: CASSIFSNQPQHF.

The V and J genes are TRBV2 and TRBJ2-3; D perhaps matches TRBD2 (6 bases). Germline V lookup: CDR1 SNHLY, CDR2 FYNNEI. This CDR3 is built from 15 residues. V lost 8 bases and J 0 bases, leaving 15 bases between the germline ends. CDR3 loop: CASRGADFSTDTQYF. CDR3 bases: TGTGCCAGCCGCGGGGCGGATTTTAGCACAGATACGCAGTATTTT. The complete variable domain, with remaining parts taken from reference TRBV2 and TRBJ2-3, reads EPEVTQTPSHQVTQMGQEVILRCVPISNHLYFYWYRQILGQKVEFLVSFYNNEISEKSEIFDDQFSVERPDGSNFTLKIRSTKLEDSAMYFCASRGADFSTDTQYFGPGTRLTVL.

V is TRBV28 and J is TRBJ2-7, with D hard to call. From germline, CDR1 is MDHEN and CDR2 SYDVKM. V lost 6 bases to trimming and J lost 1 base, with 7 bases between them. The CDR3 length is 12 residues. For the CDR3, the DNA is TGTGCCAGCAGCCGGAGATCCTACGAGCAGTACTTC. This translates into CASSRRSYEQYF.

Only one count was recorded for this clone. The J gene is TRBJ1-5, the V gene TRBV21-1. TRBV21-1 constitutes a pseudogene. CDR3 length: 16 residues. The CDR3 DNA reads TGTGCCAGCAGCAAAGCGGGGGGATATAGCAATCAGCCCCAGCATTTT. This gives the protein CASSKAGGYSNQPQHF.

The V gene is TRBV28, the J gene TRBJ1-2, with TRBD1 as a possible D gene (6 bases). This CDR3 is 16 amino acids long. The germline V gene encodes CDR1 MDHEN and CDR2 SYDVKM. Trimming left V 6 bases short and J 1 base short, with 18 bases between. The CDR3 DNA follows: TGTGCCAGCAGATCGATTACCACAGGGATTAACTATGGCTACACCTTC. Encoded protein: CASRSITTGINYGYTF.

The rearrangement joins TRBV4-1 to TRBJ2-4, with D possibly being TRBD2 (6 bases). This CDR3 has 17 residues. Germline loops: CDR1 MGHRA, CDR2 YSYEKL. V dropped 3 bases and J dropped 1 base, with 16 bases sitting between them. CDR3 loop: CASSQASGLGAKNIQYF. CDR3 bases: TGCGCCAGCAGCCAGGCGTCGGGACTGGGGGCCAAAAACATTCAGTACTTC.